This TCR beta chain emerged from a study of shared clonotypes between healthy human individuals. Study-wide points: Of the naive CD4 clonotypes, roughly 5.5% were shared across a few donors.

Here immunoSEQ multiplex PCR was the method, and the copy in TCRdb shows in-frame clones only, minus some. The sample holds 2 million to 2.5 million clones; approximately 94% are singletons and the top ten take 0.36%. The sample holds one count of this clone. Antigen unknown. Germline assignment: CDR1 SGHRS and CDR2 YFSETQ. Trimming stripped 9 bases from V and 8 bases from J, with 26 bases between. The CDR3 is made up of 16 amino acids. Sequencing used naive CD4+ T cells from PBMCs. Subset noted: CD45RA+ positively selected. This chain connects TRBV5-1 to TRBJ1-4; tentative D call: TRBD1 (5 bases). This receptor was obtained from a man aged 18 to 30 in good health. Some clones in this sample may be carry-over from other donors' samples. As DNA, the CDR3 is TGCGCCAAGCACTCAGGGTACCGAAAACCAAGCGAAAAACTGTTTTTT. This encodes CAKHSGYRKPSEKLFF. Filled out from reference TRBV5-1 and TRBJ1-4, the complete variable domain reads KAGVTQTPRYLIKTRGQQVTLSCSPISGHRSVSWYQQTPGQGLQFLFEYFSETQRNKGNFPGRFSGRQFSNSRSEMNVSTLELGDSALYLCAKHSGYRKPSEKLFFGSGTQLSVL.